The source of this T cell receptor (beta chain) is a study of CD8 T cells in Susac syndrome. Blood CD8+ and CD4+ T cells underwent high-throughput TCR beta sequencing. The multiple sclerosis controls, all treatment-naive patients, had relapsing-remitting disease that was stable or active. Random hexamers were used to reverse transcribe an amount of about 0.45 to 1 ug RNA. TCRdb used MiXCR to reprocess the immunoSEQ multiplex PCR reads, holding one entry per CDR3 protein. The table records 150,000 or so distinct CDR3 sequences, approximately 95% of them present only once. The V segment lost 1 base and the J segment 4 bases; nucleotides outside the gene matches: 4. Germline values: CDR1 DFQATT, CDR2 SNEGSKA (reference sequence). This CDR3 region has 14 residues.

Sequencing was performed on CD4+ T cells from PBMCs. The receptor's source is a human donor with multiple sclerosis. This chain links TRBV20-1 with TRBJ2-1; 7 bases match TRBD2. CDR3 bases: TGCAGTGCTAGAGGCCTAGCGGATTACAATGAGCAGTTCTTC. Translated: CSARGLADYNEQFF.